Shown below are 23 T cell receptor beta chains from a single sample sequenced in a study of technical replicates of blood from several donors. Sequenced by immunoSEQ multiplex PCR; TCRdb stores in-frame clones only, minus some. The sample includes 80,000 or so clones, nearly 99% of them seen just once. Specimen: T cells isolated from PBMCs. The receptor source for this set is a human donor in good health.

The chain is built from TRBV29-1 and TRBJ2-7; D remains unclear. The V gene lost 5 bases and the J gene lost 1 base, with 6 bases spanning the gap. Looked up from germline, CDR1 is SQVTM and CDR2 is ANQGSEA. The CDR3 sequence is 11 residues long. CDR3 DNA sequence: TGCAGCGTTATGAGATCCTACGAGCAGTACTTC. Translation gives CSVMRSYEQYF.

V is TRBV5-4 and J is TRBJ2-3; 7 bases map to TRBD1. The V gene end was trimmed by 9 bases and the J gene end by 2 bases; junction bases not matched to a gene: 9. The V gene's germline CDR1 is SGHNT and CDR2 YYREEE (reference sequence). The CDR3 contains 14 residues. DNA of the CDR3: TGTGCCACCTCTAGGGGGCAAGTCACAGATACGCAGTATTTT. Its translation: CATSRGQVTDTQYF.

This chain links TRBV11-2 with TRBJ1-2; 10 nucleotides align to TRBD1. V trimming: 1 base; J trimming: 5 bases; junction bases outside the gene matches: 7. CDR1 and CDR2 from the germline V gene are SGHAT and FQNNGV. The CDR3 loop spans 16 amino acids. CDR3 loop: CASSLGGTGAGYGYTF. The CDR3 nucleotides are TGTGCCAGCAGCTTAGGTGGGACAGGGGCGGGTTATGGCTACACCTTC.

The chain carries TRBV27 and TRBJ1-5; TRBD1 matches at 7 bases. Germline V gene sequence: CDR1 MNHEY, CDR2 SMNVEV (reference sequence). The CDR3 is 15 residues long. Trimming cost V 3 bases and J 4 bases; bases outside gene matches: 6. The CDR3 nucleotides are TGTGCCAGCAGTTTCGTAGGACAGGCGAATCAGCCCCAGCATTTT. It is translated as CASSFVGQANQPQHF.

CDR3 sequence reads: CASSVTGGASQPQHF. As DNA, the CDR3 is TGTGCCAGTAGTGTGACAGGGGGAGCAAGTCAGCCCCAGCATTTT. The genes are TRBV19 and TRBJ1-5, with 9 bases identical to TRBD1. Unmatched junction bases numbered 8, after V lost 5 bases and J lost 6 bases. CDR3 length equals 15 residues. Germline CDR1 reads LNHDA; CDR2 reads SQIVND (reference sequence).

The DNA of the CDR3 is TGTGCCAGCAGCCGTACAGGGGGTGGAAACATTCAGTACTTC. It yields the protein CASSRTGGGNIQYF. The V and J genes are TRBV7-3 and TRBJ2-4; 8 bases align to TRBD1. CDR3 length: 14 residues. The ends lost 5 bases at V and 6 bases at J; junction bases unmatched: 6. CDR1 and CDR2 from the germline V gene are SGHTA and FQGTGA.

The genes are TRBV11-3 and TRBJ2-1; D perhaps matches TRBD2 (6 bases). V lost 1 base, J lost 6 bases, and 10 bases lay in between. Germline V gene lookup returns CDR1 SGHNT and CDR2 YENEEA. The CDR3 sequence is 14 residues long. The CDR3 loop reads CASSLGPGANEQFF. CDR3 nucleotides: TGTGCCAGCAGCTTAGGTCCGGGAGCCAATGAGCAGTTCTTC.

V is TRBV2 and J is TRBJ1-3; D ambiguous. Germline V CDR1 and CDR2: SNHLY, FYNNEI. The germline V and J ends were trimmed by 6 bases and 7 bases, with 10 bases remaining between them. The CDR3 has 12 amino acids. This CDR3 is CASSYLVNTIYF. CDR3 nucleotides: TGTGCCAGCAGCTACCTGGTCAACACCATATATTTT.

This clone has only one observation. The chain combines TRBV19 with TRBJ2-7; 7 bases fit TRBD2. V lost 6 bases to trimming and J lost 3 bases; unmatched junction nucleotides: 11. The CDR3 is 15 amino acids. Germline CDR1 LNHDA, CDR2 SQIVND (reference sequence). The CDR3 protein is CASSSRLAVYYEQYF. The CDR3 nucleotides are TGTGCCAGTAGCTCCCGGCTAGCGGTATACTACGAGCAGTACTTC.

This clone was recorded once. V and J are TRBV7-2 and TRBJ1-4; the D gene is possibly TRBD1 (5 bases). Germline V CDR1 and CDR2: SGHTA, FQGNSA. The CDR3 loop spans 15 amino acids. The V gene lost 3 bases and the J gene lost 7 bases, with 15 bases spanning the gap. This CDR3 reads CASSFTQGNIEKLFF. The CDR3, as DNA: TGTGCCAGCAGCTTTACCCAGGGAAATATTGAAAAACTGTTTTTT.

This CDR3 is CASSVWGGSGSSDEQFF. CDR3 coding DNA: TGTGCCAGCAGCGTATGGGGGGGGAGCGGGAGTAGCGATGAGCAGTTCTTC. This sequence joins TRBV9 and TRBJ2-1; TRBD2 matches at 8 bases. J lost 8 bases, V lost 1 base, and 14 bases had no gene match. This CDR3 has 17 residues. Germline CDR1 is SGDLS and CDR2 is YYNGEE.

The V and J genes are TRBV5-1 and TRBJ2-7; 7 bases agree with TRBD2. The CDR3 has 13 residues. Losses at the gene ends were 4 bases for V and 3 bases for J; bases not matched to a gene: 4. CDR1 and CDR2 from the germline V gene are SGHRS and YFSETQ. CDR3 sequence: CASSIRTSYEQYF. CDR3 coding DNA: TGCGCCAGCAGCATTCGGACTAGCTACGAGCAGTACTTC.

J is TRBJ1-1 and V is TRBV27; 8 bases agree with TRBD1. CDR3 length: 15 amino acids. The junction had 8 bases not matched to a gene; V was cut back by 5 bases and J by 3 bases. CDR1 is MNHEY and CDR2 is SMNVEV in the germline V gene (reference sequence). As DNA, the CDR3 is TGTGCCAGCAGTGGAAAGGGACAGGCTCACACTGAAGCTTTCTTT. It is translated as CASSGKGQAHTEAFF.

DNA for the CDR3: TGCAGCGTTGACTCGGGAGTAGGGTACAATGAGCAGTTCTTC. Protein product: CSVDSGVGYNEQFF. The J gene is TRBJ2-1, the V gene TRBV29-1, with D maybe TRBD2 (6 bases). Germline values: CDR1 SQVTM, CDR2 ANQGSEA. V lost 3 bases, J lost 4 bases, and 13 bases lay in between. The CDR3 consists of 14 residues.

The chain is built from TRBV29-1 and TRBJ1-2, with a tentative D call TRBD1 (6 bases). The V gene lost 6 bases and the J gene lost 2 bases, with 10 bases spanning the gap. Looked up from germline, CDR1 is SQVTM and CDR2 is ANQGSEA. The CDR3 contains 12 residues. Here the CDR3 DNA reads TGCAGCGTCACCGGACAGAACTATGGCTACACCTTC. It is translated as CSVTGQNYGYTF. The complete variable domain, with remaining parts taken from reference TRBV29-1 and TRBJ1-2, reads SAVISQKPSRDICQRGTSLTIQCQVDSQVTMMFWYRQQPGQSLTLIATANQGSEATYESGFVIDKFPISRPNLTFSTLTVSNMSPEDSSIYLCSVTGQNYGYTFGSGTRLTVV.

V gene TRBV2 combines with J gene TRBJ2-7, with TRBD1 matching over 9 bases. The CDR3 is 11 residues long. Germline assignment: CDR1 SNHLY and CDR2 FYNNEI. Losses at the gene ends were 11 bases for V and 1 base for J; bases not matched to a gene: 0. CDR3: CAGQGSYEQYF. CDR3 bases: TGTGCCGGACAGGGGTCCTACGAGCAGTACTTC.

This clone occurred once. The CDR3 bases are TGTGCCAGTAGTATTGGGCGTGCTCTGAACACTGAAGCTTTCTTT. Protein sequence: CASSIGRALNTEAFF. This sequence joins TRBV19 and TRBJ1-1; D remains ambiguous. Trimming took 3 bases from V and 0 from J, leaving 11 bases between them. Germline CDR1 is LNHDA and CDR2 is SQIVND (reference sequence). The CDR3 is 15 residues long.

DNA for the CDR3: TGTGCCAGCAGTGGGGGGACTAGCGGCCGGGGAAATGAGCAGTTCTTC. Its translation is CASSGGTSGRGNEQFF. This chain uses TRBV6-1 with TRBJ2-1, with 11 positions matching TRBD2. CDR1 is MNHNS and CDR2 is SASEGT in the germline V gene. The ends lost 4 bases at V and 7 bases at J; junction bases unmatched: 9. CDR3 length equals 16 residues.

The V call is TRBV28, the J call TRBJ2-3, with 10 bases fitting TRBD1. V was clipped by 4 bases and J by 2 bases; unmatched bases: 6. This CDR3 comprises 16 residues. The V gene's germline CDR1 is MDHEN and CDR2 SYDVKM. CDR3 amino acids: CASSSGQGTFTDTQYF. CDR3 in DNA: TGTGCCAGCAGTTCGGGACAGGGGACATTCACAGATACGCAGTATTTT.

V gene TRBV27 combines with J gene TRBJ1-1; the match to TRBD1 covers 10 bases. There are 13 residues in the CDR3. V shed 7 bases, J shed 3 bases, and the junction held 2 bases outside the gene matches. Germline V gene data show CDR1 as MNHEY and CDR2 as SMNVEV (reference sequence). This CDR3 is CASKGQGHTEAFF. CDR3 sequence (DNA): TGTGCCAGCAAGGGACAGGGGCACACTGAAGCTTTCTTT.

The gene calls are TRBV5-4 and TRBJ1-1; TRBD1 might be the D (5 bases). CDR1 and CDR2 (germline): SGHNT, YYREEE (reference sequence). The CDR3 spans 14 residues. V dropped 0 bases and J dropped 2 bases, with 8 bases sitting between them. The CDR3 reads CASSLDGGNTEAFF. The CDR3 nucleotides are TGTGCCAGCAGCTTGGACGGGGGAAACACTGAAGCTTTCTTT. Supplemented by reference TRBV5-4 and TRBJ1-1, the full variable domain reads ETGVTQSPTHLIKTRGQQVTLRCSSQSGHNTVSWYQQALGQGPQFIFQYYREEENGRGNFPPRFSGLQFPNYSSELNVNALELDDSALYLCASSLDGGNTEAFFGQGTRLTVV.

The J gene is TRBJ2-3, the V gene TRBV19; TRBD2 matches 7 bases. V shed 7 bases, J shed 6 bases, and the junction held 13 bases outside the gene matches. The CDR3 sequence is 15 residues long. Germline lookup yields CDR1 LNHDA and CDR2 SQIVND (reference sequence). CDR3 loop: CASMGTGRAWDTQYF. The CDR3 nucleotides read TGTGCCAGTATGGGAACGGGGAGGGCCTGGGATACGCAGTATTTT.

The chain employs TRBV4-1 and TRBJ1-4, with D possibly TRBD1 on 6 matching bases. Trimming removed 4 bases at V and 0 bases at J, with 9 bases between. The germline V gene encodes CDR1 MGHRA and CDR2 YSYEKL. The CDR3 totals 15 residues. The CDR3 reads CASSPGQTTNEKLFF. The CDR3, as DNA: TGCGCCAGCAGCCCAGGACAGACAACTAATGAAAAACTGTTTTTT.